Following are 18 T cell receptor beta chains from one sample sequenced in a study of CD8 T cells in ankylosing spondylitis. TCRdb fed the 5' RACE reads into MiXCR, producing one record per CDR3 protein. The top ten hold 6% of the sample, which has approximately 150,000 distinct CDR3 sequences, roughly 34% seen once. Sequenced: synovial fluid, either unsorted or a sorted T cell fraction (not recorded which). The receptor set was obtained from a male donor with ankylosing spondylitis.

The chain uses TRBV24-1 and TRBJ1-2, with 7 positions matching TRBD1. The CDR3 consists of 19 residues. With V trimmed by 8 bases and J by 2 bases, 22 bases remained unmatched. Germline V gene sequence: CDR1 KGHDR, CDR2 SFDVKD. CDR3 amino acids: CATNNTHQVQGRPNYGYTF. The CDR3 coding sequence is TGTGCCACCAATAACACGCATCAGGTACAGGGGCGCCCCAACTATGGCTACACCTTC.

This clonotype was counted ten times or more. The rearrangement links TRBV11-1 to TRBJ2-7, with unresolved D. In germline, CDR1 is SGHAT, CDR2 FQDESV (reference sequence). CDR3 length: 12 amino acids. V shed 6 bases and J shed 0 bases, with 6 bases lying between them. The CDR3 reads CASSSDSYEQYF. The CDR3 DNA follows: TGTGCCAGCAGTTCCGACTCCTACGAGCAGTACTTC. Based on the CDR3 plus reference TRBV11-1 and TRBJ2-7, the full variable domain is EAEVAQSPRYKITEKSQAVAFWCDPISGHATLYWYRQILGQGPELLVQFQDESVVDDSQLPKDRFSAERLKGVDSTLKIQPAELGDSAMYLCASSSDSYEQYFGPGTRLTVT.

This clonotype appeared a few times. The chain joins TRBV2 to TRBJ2-7; D is possibly TRBD2 (6 bases). V dropped 1 base and J dropped 3 bases, with 13 bases sitting between them. Germline values: CDR1 SNHLY, CDR2 FYNNEI. The CDR3 is 15 amino acids. CDR3 in amino acids: CASSEGGVQDYEQYF. The CDR3 DNA reads as TGTGCCAGCAGTGAAGGCGGGGTACAAGACTACGAGCAGTACTTC.

This chain connects TRBV11-3 to TRBJ2-3, with D perhaps TRBD1 (6 bases). There are 16 residues in the CDR3. Germline CDR1 is SGHNT and CDR2 is YENEEA. The germline V and J ends were trimmed by 5 bases and 4 bases, with 19 bases remaining between them. This CDR3 is CASSNDRISLPDTQYF. The CDR3, as DNA: TGTGCCAGCAGCAACGACAGGATCAGCCTCCCAGATACGCAGTATTTT.

This rearrangement joins TRBV9 to TRBJ2-3; D may be TRBD1 or TRBD2 (6 bases each). V lost 3 bases to trimming and J lost 2 bases, with 19 bases between them. Germline V gene sequence: CDR1 SGDLS, CDR2 YYNGEE. The CDR3 is 17 residues long. DNA of the CDR3: TGTGCCAGCAGCGCGAGGGGGGACCGGGGCTCCACAGATACGCAGTATTTT. It is translated as CASSARGDRGSTDTQYF.

The chain has TRBV9 and TRBJ2-1, with 9 nucleotides matching TRBD2. V was pared by 4 bases and J by 4 bases, with 6 bases of the junction left unmatched. Per the germline V gene, CDR1 is SGDLS and CDR2 is YYNGEE. This CDR3 spans 15 amino acids. CDR3 DNA sequence: TGTGCCAGCAGCAGAAATAGCGGGAGTTACAATGAGCAGTTCTTC. This gives the protein CASSRNSGSYNEQFF.

The V and J genes are TRBV7-8 and TRBJ1-2; the match to TRBD1 covers 10 bases. The V segment lost 5 bases and the J segment 7 bases; nucleotides outside the gene matches: 16. Looked up from germline, CDR1 is SGHVS and CDR2 is FQNEAQ. The CDR3 extends over 17 amino acids. The CDR3 spells CASSPRTGGPGVSGYTF. The CDR3, as DNA: TGTGCCAGCAGCCCCCGGACAGGGGGGCCTGGGGTCTCTGGCTACACCTTC.

The rearrangement links TRBV28 to TRBJ2-7, with no clear D. This CDR3 is 13 amino acids long. CDR1 MDHEN and CDR2 SYDVKM come from the germline V gene. V was pared by 2 bases and J by 3 bases, with 8 bases between. CDR3 in amino acids: CASSLIARYEQYF. The CDR3 nucleotides are TGTGCCAGCAGTTTAATCGCGCGCTACGAGCAGTACTTC.

The genes are TRBV5-6 and TRBJ1-4; D is uncertain. With 3 bases removed from V and 10 bases from J, the gap between germline ends came to 16 bases. Germline V gene sequence: CDR1 SGHDT, CDR2 YYEEEE. The CDR3 runs to 14 residues. The CDR3 is CASSSPRGGRKLFF. CDR3 DNA sequence: TGTGCCAGCAGCTCCCCACGGGGTGGGCGAAAACTGTTTTTT. The entire variable domain, with the rest obtained from reference TRBV5-6 and TRBJ1-4, is as follows: DAGVTQSPTHLIKTRGQQVTLRCSPKSGHDTVSWYQQALGQGPQFIFQYYEEEERQRGNFPDRFSGHQFPNYSSELNVNALLLGDSALYLCASSSPRGGRKLFFGSGTQLSVL.

In this sample, this clonotype turned up many times. The gene calls are TRBV18 and TRBJ2-1; possibly TRBD1 or TRBD2 for D (5 bases each). V was trimmed by 2 bases and J by 5 bases, leaving 7 bases between them. Germline CDR1 reads KGHSH; CDR2 reads LQKENI. The CDR3 runs to 13 residues. The CDR3 DNA reads TGTGCCAGCTCACCAGGGGGAAACAATGAGCAGTTCTTC. It encodes CASSPGGNNEQFF.

This chain uses TRBV6-2 or TRBV6-3 with TRBJ1-2; D possibly corresponds to TRBD1 (6 bases). Germline CDR1 MNHEY, CDR2 SVGEGT. The CDR3 totals 13 residues. Trimming removed 11 bases from V and 1 base from J, with 14 bases in between. CDR3 bases: TGTGCCTGTCGGACAGCCAATAACTATGGCTACACCTTC. This sequence encodes CACRTANNYGYTF.

This clonotype was found a few times. V and J are TRBV20-1 and TRBJ2-3; D not resolved. Germline CDR1 DFQATT, CDR2 SNEGSKA (reference sequence). This CDR3 contains 12 residues. The germline V and J ends were trimmed by 7 bases and 2 bases, with 10 bases remaining between them. CDR3: CSVRPNTDTQYF. The CDR3 DNA reads as TGCAGTGTTCGACCAAACACAGATACGCAGTATTTT.

This clonotype appeared a few times. This sequence joins TRBV29-1 and TRBJ1-5; 8 nucleotides match TRBD1. CDR3 size: 13 residues. V trimming: 5 bases; J trimming: 6 bases; junction bases outside the gene matches: 6. Per germline, CDR1 SQVTM and CDR2 ANQGSEA. The CDR3 DNA reads as TGCAGCGTTTTGGACAGGGTCGGTCAGCCCCAGCATTTT. This gives the protein CSVLDRVGQPQHF.

This sequence joins TRBV27 and TRBJ1-5; no clear D. Deletions cut 2 bases from V and 0 bases from J, with 8 bases between. Germline CDR1 and CDR2: MNHEY and SMNVEV (reference sequence). The CDR3 runs 15 residues. The CDR3 DNA reads as TGTGCCAGCAGTTTAAAACAGTATAGCAATCAGCCCCAGCATTTT. Protein sequence: CASSLKQYSNQPQHF.

The chain uses TRBV10-3 and TRBJ2-3; D not resolved. CDR1 and CDR2 (germline): ENHRY, SYGVKD. V lost 3 bases to trimming and J lost 2 bases, with 9 bases between them. This CDR3 has 14 residues. This CDR3 reads CAISEGRSTDTQYF. CDR3 DNA sequence: TGTGCCATCAGTGAAGGGCGGTCCACAGATACGCAGTATTTT.

This clonotype was counted a few times. V is TRBV20-1 and J is TRBJ1-2, with D possibly matching TRBD1 (5 bases). CDR1 DFQATT and CDR2 SNEGSKA come from the germline V gene (reference sequence). V was pared by 0 bases and J by 4 bases, with 18 bases between. CDR3 length: 16 amino acids. Here the CDR3 DNA reads TGCAGTGCTAGAGATCCGAGGGCAGGGACTCGCTATGGCTACACCTTC. It translates to CSARDPRAGTRYGYTF.

This clonotype has a handful of counts. The V gene is TRBV30, the J gene TRBJ2-1; 15 nucleotides align to TRBD2. The V gene's germline CDR1 is GTSNPN and CDR2 SVGIG (reference sequence). V was pared by 5 bases and J by 9 bases, with 8 bases of the junction left unmatched. The CDR3 covers 15 residues. CDR3 DNA: TGTGCCTGGGGGACAGGGACTAGCGGGGGGACTGAGCAGTTCTTC. Amino acid sequence: CAWGTGTSGGTEQFF.

This clonotype has a handful of counts. The chain recombines TRBV7-9 with TRBJ2-7; D perhaps matches TRBD2 (7 bases). The germline V and J ends were trimmed by 5 bases and 6 bases, with 20 bases remaining between them. Germline-derived CDR1 and CDR2 are SEHNR and FQNEAQ (reference sequence). The CDR3 is 15 residues long. The CDR3 DNA reads TGTGCCAGCAGCACCCCCGGAGGGGGGGCCGGCGAGCAGTACTTC. It specifies CASSTPGGGAGEQYF.